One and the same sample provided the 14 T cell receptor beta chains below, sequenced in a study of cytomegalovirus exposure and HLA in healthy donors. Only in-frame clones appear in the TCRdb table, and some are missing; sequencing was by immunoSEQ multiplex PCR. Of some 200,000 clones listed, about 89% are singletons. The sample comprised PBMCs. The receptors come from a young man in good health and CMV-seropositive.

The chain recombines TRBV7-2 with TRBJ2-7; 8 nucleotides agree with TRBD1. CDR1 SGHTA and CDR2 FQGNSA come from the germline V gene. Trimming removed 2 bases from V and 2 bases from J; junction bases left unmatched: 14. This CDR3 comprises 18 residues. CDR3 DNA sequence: TGTGCCAGCAGCTTATCTTGGGCCGGACAGGGTTATGCCTACGAGCAGTACTTC. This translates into CASSLSWAGQGYAYEQYF.

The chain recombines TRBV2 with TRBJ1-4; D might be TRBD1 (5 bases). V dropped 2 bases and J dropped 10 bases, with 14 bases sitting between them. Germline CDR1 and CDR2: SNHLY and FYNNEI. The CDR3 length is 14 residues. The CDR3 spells CASSEPGRRGKLFF. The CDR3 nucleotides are TGTGCCAGCAGTGAACCGGGGAGGAGGGGAAAACTGTTTTTT.

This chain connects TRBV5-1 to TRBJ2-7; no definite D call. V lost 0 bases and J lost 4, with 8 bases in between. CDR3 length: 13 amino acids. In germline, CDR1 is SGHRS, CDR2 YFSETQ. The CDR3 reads CASSLAVAYEQYF. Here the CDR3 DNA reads TGCGCCAGCAGCTTGGCCGTGGCGTACGAGCAGTACTTC.

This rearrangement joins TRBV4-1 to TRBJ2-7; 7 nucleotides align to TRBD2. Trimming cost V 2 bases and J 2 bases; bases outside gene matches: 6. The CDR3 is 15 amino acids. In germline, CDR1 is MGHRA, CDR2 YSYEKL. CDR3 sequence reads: CASSQREGSPYEQYF. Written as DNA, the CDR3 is TGCGCCAGCAGCCAAAGGGAGGGAAGTCCCTACGAGCAGTACTTC.

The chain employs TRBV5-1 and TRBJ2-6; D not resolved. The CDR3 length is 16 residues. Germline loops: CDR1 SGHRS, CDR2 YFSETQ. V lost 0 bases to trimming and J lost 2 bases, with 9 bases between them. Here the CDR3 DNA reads TGCGCCAGCAGCTTGGTGTCCCTCACTGGGGCCAACGTCCTGACTTTC. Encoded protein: CASSLVSLTGANVLTF.

CDR3 loop: CASSPWDSGSLYF. In nucleotides, the CDR3 is TGTGCCAGCAGCCCTTGGGATAGCGGGAGTCTGTATTTT. V gene TRBV28 combines with J gene TRBJ2-3; 9 bases align to TRBD2. V lost 6 bases and J lost 14; bases outside the gene matches: 12. The CDR3 covers 13 residues. CDR1 and CDR2 (germline): MDHEN, SYDVKM.

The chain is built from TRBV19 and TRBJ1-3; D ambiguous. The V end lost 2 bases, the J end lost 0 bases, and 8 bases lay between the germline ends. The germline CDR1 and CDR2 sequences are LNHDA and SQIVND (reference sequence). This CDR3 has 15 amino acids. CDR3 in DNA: TGTGCCAGTAGTATAACTCGCAGCTCTGGAAACACCATATATTTT. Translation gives CASSITRSSGNTIYF.

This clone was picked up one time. The CDR3 spells CSAGTGDHEQYF. The CDR3 bases are TGCAGCGCCGGTACAGGGGACCACGAGCAGTACTTC. This sequence joins TRBV29-1 and TRBJ2-7; 7 positions agree with TRBD1. Germline V gene data show CDR1 as SQVTM and CDR2 as ANQGSEA. V lost 7 bases, J lost 5 bases, and 8 bases stayed unmatched. The CDR3 is 12 residues long.

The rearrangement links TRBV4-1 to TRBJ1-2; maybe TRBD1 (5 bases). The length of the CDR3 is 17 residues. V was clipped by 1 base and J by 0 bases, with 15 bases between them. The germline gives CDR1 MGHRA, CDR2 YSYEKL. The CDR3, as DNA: TGCGCCAGCAGCCAAGTTCCCGGGGGAGGGGCTAACTATGGCTACACCTTC. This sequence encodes CASSQVPGGGANYGYTF.

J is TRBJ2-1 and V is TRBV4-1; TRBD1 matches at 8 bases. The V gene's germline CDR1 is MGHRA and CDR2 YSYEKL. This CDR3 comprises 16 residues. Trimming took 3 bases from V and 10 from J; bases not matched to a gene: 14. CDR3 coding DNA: TGCGCCAGCAGCCATTACCCGGGACAGGAATTTAACGAGCAGTTCTTC. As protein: CASSHYPGQEFNEQFF.

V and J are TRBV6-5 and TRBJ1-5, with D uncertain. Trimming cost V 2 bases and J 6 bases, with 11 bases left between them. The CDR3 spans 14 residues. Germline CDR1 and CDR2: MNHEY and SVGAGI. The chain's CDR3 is CASSYGGYGQPQHF. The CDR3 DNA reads TGTGCCAGCAGTTACGGCGGGTATGGTCAGCCCCAGCATTTT.

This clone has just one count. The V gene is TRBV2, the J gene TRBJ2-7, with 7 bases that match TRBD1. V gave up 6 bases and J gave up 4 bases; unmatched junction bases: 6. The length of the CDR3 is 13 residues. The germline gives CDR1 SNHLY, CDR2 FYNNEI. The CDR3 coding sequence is TGTGCCAGCAGCAAACAGGGGAGTTACGAGCAGTACTTC. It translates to CASSKQGSYEQYF. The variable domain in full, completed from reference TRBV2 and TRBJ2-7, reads EPEVTQTPSHQVTQMGQEVILRCVPISNHLYFYWYRQILGQKVEFLVSFYNNEISEKSEIFDDQFSVERPDGSNFTLKIRSTKLEDSAMYFCASSKQGSYEQYFGPGTRLTVT.

CDR3 protein: CASSFLGDRGLGGQYF. Here the CDR3 DNA reads TGCGCCAGCAGCTTCCTAGGCGACAGGGGGCTCGGAGGGCAGTACTTC. The gene calls are TRBV5-1 and TRBJ2-7, with 10 bases that match TRBD1. Germline V gene lookup returns CDR1 SGHRS and CDR2 YFSETQ. CDR3 length equals 16 residues. V dropped 2 bases and J dropped 9; count of bases not matched to a gene: 14.

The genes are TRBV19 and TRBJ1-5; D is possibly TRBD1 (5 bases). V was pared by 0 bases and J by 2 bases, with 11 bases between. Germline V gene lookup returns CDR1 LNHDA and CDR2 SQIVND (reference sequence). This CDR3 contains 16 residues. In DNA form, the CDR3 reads TGTGCCAGTAGTATAGATCCGCGGGGCGGCAATCAGCCCCAGCATTTT. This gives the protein CASSIDPRGGNQPQHF.